This T cell receptor beta chain originates from a study of control samples from healthy donors and cancer patients. V was clipped by 5 bases and J by 3 bases; unmatched bases: 7. Germline V gives CDR1 MNHEY, CDR2 SVGEGT. The CDR3 is 16 residues long. Profiling relied on immunoSEQ multiplex PCR, and the TCRdb table lists in-frame clones only, not all of them. Of roughly 100,000 clones listed, around 86% were seen once; the top ten hold about 1.3%. This chain links TRBV6-2 or TRBV6-3 with TRBJ1-5, with TRBD1 matching 10 bases. The source is a woman aged 50 to 65 in good health. The specimen was blood. Here the CDR3 reads CASSQSGTGVNQPQHF. In DNA form, the CDR3 reads TGTGCCAGCAGTCAATCCGGGACAGGGGTCAATCAGCCCCAGCATTTT.